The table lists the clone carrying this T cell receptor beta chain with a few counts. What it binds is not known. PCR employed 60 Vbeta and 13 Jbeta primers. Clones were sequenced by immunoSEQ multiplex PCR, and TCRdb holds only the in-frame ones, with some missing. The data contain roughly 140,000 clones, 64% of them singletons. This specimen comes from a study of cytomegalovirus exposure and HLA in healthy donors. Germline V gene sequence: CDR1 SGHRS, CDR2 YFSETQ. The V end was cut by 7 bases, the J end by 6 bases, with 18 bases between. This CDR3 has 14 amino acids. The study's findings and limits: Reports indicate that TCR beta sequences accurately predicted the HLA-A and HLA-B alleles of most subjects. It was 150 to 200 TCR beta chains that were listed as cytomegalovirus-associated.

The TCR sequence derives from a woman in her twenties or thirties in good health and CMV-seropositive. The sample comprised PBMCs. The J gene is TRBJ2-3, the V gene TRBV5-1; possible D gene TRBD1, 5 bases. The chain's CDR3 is CASRSGQLGDTQYF. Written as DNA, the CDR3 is TGCGCCAGCCGCTCAGGGCAGCTAGGGGATACGCAGTATTTT.